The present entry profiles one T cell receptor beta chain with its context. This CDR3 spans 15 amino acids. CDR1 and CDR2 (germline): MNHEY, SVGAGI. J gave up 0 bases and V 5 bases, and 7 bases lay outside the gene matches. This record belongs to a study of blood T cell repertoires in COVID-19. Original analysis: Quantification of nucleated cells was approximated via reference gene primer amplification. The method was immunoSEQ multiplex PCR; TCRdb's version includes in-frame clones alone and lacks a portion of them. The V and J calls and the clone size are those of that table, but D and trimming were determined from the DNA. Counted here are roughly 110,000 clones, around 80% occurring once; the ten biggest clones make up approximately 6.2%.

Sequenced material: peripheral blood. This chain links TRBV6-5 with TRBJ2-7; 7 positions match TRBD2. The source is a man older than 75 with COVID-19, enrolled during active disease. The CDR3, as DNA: TGTGCCAGCAGTACCTTGGGAGGGAGCTCCTACGAGCAGTACTTC. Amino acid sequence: CASSTLGGSSYEQYF.